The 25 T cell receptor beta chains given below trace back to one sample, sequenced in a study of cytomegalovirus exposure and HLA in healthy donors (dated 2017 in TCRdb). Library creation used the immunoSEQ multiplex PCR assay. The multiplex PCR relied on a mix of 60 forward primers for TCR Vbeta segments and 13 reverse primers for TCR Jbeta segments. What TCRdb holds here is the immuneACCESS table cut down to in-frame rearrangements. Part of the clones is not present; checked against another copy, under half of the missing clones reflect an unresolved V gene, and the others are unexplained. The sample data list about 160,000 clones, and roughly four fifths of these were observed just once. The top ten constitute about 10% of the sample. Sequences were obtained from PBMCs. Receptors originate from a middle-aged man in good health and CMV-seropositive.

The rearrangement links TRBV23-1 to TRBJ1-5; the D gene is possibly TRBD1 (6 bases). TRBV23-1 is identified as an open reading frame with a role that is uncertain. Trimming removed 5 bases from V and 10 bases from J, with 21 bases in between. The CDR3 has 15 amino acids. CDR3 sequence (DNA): TGCGCCAGCAGTTATACAGGGCGTTTGTCTCACCCCCAGCATTTT. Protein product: CASSYTGRLSHPQHF.

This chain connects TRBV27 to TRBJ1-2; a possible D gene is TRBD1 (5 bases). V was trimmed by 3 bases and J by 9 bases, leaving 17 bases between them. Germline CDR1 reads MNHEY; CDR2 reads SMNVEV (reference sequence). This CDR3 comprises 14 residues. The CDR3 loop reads CASSFGGVGRRYTF. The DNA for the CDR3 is TGTGCCAGCAGTTTTGGGGGGGTGGGCAGGCGCTACACCTTC.

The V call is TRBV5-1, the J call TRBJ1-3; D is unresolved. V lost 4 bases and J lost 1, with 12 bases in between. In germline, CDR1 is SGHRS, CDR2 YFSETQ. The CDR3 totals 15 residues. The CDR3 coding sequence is TGCGCCAGCAGCCCGAGTGGGCTTTCTGGAAACACCATATATTTT. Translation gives CASSPSGLSGNTIYF.

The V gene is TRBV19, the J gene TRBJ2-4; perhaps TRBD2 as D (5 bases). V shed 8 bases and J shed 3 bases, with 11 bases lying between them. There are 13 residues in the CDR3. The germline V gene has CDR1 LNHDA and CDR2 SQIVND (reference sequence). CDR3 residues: CASFGNGKNIQYF. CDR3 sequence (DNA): TGTGCCAGTTTCGGGAACGGCAAAAACATTCAGTACTTC.

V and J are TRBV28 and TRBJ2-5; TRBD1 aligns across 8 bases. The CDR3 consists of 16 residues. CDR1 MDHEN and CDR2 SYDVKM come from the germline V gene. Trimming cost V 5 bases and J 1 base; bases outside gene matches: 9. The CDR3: CASSPVTGGTQETQYF. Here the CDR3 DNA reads TGTGCCAGCAGTCCCGTTACAGGGGGAACCCAAGAGACCCAGTACTTC.

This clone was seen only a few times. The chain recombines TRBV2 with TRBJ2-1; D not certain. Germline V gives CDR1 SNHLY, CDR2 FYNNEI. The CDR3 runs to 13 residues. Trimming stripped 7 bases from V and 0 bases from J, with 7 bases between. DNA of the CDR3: TGTGCCAGCAAGAGAAGCTCCTACAATGAGCAGTTCTTC. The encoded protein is CASKRSSYNEQFF.

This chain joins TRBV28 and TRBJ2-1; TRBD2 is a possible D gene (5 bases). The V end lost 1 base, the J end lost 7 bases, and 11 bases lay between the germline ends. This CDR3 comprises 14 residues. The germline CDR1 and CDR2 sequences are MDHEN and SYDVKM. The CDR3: CASSLLRGRNEQFF. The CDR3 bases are TGTGCCAGCAGTTTATTACGCGGGCGGAATGAGCAGTTCTTC.

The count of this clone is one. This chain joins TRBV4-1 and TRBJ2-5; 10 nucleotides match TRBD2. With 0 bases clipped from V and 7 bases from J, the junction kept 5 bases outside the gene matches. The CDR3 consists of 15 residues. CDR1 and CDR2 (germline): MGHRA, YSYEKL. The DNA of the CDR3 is TGCGCCAGCAGCCAAGAGGCTAGCGGGAGCGGGACCCAGTACTTC. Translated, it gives CASSQEASGSGTQYF.

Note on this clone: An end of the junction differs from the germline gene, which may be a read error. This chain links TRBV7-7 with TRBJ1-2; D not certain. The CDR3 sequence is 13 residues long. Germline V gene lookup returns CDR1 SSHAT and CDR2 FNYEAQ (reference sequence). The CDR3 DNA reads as TGTGCTAGCAGCCCGGGGTTTAGCTATGGCTACACCTTC. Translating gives CASSPGFSYGYTF.

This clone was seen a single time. The CDR3: CSVSGYNEQFF. CDR3 bases: TGCAGCGTTTCAGGATACAATGAGCAGTTCTTC. The chain combines TRBV29-1 with TRBJ2-1; D ambiguous. The germline V gene has CDR1 SQVTM and CDR2 ANQGSEA. This CDR3 is built from 11 residues. Trimming removed 5 bases from V and 4 bases from J, with 6 bases in between.

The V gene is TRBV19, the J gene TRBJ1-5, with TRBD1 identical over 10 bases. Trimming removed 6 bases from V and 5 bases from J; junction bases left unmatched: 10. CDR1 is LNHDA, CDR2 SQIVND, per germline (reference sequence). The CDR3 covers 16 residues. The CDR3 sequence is CASRPHVDRGDQPQHF. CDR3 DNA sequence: TGTGCCAGTAGGCCGCACGTGGACAGGGGGGATCAGCCCCAGCATTTT.

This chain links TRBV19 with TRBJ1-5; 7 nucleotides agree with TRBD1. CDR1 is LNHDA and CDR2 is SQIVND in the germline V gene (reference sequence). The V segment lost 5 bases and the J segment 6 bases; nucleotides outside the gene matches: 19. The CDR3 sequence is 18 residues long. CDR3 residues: CASSPPQWNRGVGQPQHF. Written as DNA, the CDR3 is TGTGCCAGTAGTCCCCCTCAGTGGAACAGGGGAGTTGGTCAGCCCCAGCATTTT.

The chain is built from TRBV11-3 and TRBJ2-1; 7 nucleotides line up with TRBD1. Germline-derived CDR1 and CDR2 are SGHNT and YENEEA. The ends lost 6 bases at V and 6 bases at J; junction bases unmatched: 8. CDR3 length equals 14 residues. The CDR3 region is CASSSPGQSNEQFF. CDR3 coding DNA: TGTGCCAGCAGTTCCCCGGGACAGAGCAATGAGCAGTTCTTC.

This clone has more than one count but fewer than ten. This CDR3 is CASRRTSGRSDTQYF. As DNA, the CDR3 is TGTGCCAGCAGGCGGACTAGCGGGAGGTCTGATACGCAGTATTTT. V is TRBV5-5 and J is TRBJ2-3; 14 positions agree with TRBD2. J was trimmed by 6 bases and V by 5 bases; bases with no gene match: 5. The CDR3 extends over 15 amino acids. Germline V lookup: CDR1 SGHKS, CDR2 YYEKEE (reference sequence).

The CDR3 DNA reads TGTGCCAGCAGCCCCGGATGGACTAGCGGGGGGAACGGTGGTGAGCAGTTCTTC. This translates into CASSPGWTSGGNGGEQFF. The rearrangement links TRBV5-4 to TRBJ2-1, with 14 nucleotides matching TRBD2. CDR3 length equals 18 residues. In germline, CDR1 is SGHNT, CDR2 YYREEE (reference sequence). With 4 bases clipped from V and 9 bases from J, the junction kept 15 bases outside the gene matches.

CDR3 residues: CATQGTYNEQFF. In DNA, the CDR3 is TGTGCCACCCAGGGTACCTACAATGAGCAGTTCTTC. The chain carries TRBV19 and TRBJ2-1, with D possibly TRBD1 on 5 matching bases. The CDR3 totals 12 residues. V was shortened by 10 bases and J by 2 bases, with 9 bases between the two germline ends. CDR1 LNHDA and CDR2 SQIVND come from the germline V gene (reference sequence).

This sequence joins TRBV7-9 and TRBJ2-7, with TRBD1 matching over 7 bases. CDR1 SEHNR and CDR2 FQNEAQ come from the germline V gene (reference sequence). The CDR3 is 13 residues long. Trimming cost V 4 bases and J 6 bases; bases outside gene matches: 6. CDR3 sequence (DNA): TGTGCCAGCAGCTGGCTGGGACAGCCCGAGCAGTACTTC. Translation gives CASSWLGQPEQYF. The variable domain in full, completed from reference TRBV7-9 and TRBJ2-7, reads DTGVSQNPRHKITKRGQNVTFRCDPISEHNRLYWYRQTLGQGPEFLTYFQNEAQLEKSRLLSDRFSAERPKGSFSTLEIQRTEQGDSAMYLCASSWLGQPEQYFGPGTRLTVT.

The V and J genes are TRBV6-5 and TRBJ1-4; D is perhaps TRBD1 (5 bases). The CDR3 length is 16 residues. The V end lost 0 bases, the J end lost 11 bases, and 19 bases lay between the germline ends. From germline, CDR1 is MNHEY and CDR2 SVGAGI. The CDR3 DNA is TGTGCCAGCAGTTACTCTAGGGGCCTGAAGAATAGGAAACTGTTTTTT. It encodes CASSYSRGLKNRKLFF.

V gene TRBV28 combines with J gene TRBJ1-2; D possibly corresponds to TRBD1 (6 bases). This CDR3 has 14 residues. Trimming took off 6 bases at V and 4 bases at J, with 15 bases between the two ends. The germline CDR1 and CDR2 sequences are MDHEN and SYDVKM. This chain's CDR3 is CASRTGKVGYGYTF. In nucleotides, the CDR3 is TGTGCCAGCAGAACAGGGAAGGTCGGCTATGGCTACACCTTC.

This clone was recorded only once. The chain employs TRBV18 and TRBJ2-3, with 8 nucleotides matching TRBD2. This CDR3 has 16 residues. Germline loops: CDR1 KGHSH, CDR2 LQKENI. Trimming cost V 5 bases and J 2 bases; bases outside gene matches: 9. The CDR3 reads CASSSYGLAFTDTQYF. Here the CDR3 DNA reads TGTGCCAGCTCATCCTATGGACTAGCCTTCACAGATACGCAGTATTTT. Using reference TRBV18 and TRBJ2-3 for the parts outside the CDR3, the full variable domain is NAGVMQNPRHLVRRRGQEARLRCSPMKGHSHVYWYRQLPEEGLKFMVYLQKENIIDESGMPKERFSAEFPKEGPSILRIQQVVRGDSAAYFCASSSYGLAFTDTQYFGPGTRLTVL.

The CDR3 sequence: CASSYRPLLAANEQFF. In DNA, the CDR3 is TGTGCCAGCAGCTACCGGCCTCTACTAGCAGCTAATGAGCAGTTCTTC. The genes are TRBV5-6 and TRBJ2-1; a weak D match, TRBD2 (6 bases). Germline V gives CDR1 SGHDT, CDR2 YYEEEE. This CDR3 spans 16 amino acids. Trimming pared 3 bases from V and 7 bases from J, leaving 20 bases between.

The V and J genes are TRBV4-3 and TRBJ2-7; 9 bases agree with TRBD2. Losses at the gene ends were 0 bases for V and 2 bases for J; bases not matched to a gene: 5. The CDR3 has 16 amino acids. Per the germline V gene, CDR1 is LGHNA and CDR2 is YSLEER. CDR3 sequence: CASSQDRTSATYEQYF. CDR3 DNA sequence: TGCGCCAGCAGCCAAGATAGGACTAGCGCTACCTACGAGCAGTACTTC.

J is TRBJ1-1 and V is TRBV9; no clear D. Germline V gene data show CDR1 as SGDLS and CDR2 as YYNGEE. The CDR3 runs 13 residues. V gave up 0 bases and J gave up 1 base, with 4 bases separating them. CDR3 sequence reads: CASSVDGNTEAFF. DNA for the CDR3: TGTGCCAGCAGCGTAGACGGGAACACTGAAGCTTTCTTT.

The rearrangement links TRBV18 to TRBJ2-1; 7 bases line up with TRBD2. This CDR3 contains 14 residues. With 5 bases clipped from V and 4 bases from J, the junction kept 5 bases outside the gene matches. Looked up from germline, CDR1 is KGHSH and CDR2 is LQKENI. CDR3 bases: TGTGCCAGCTCAGGTGGTAGCGGGTACAATGAGCAGTTCTTC. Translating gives CASSGGSGYNEQFF. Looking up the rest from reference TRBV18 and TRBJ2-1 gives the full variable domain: NAGVMQNPRHLVRRRGQEARLRCSPMKGHSHVYWYRQLPEEGLKFMVYLQKENIIDESGMPKERFSAEFPKEGPSILRIQQVVRGDSAAYFCASSGGSGYNEQFFGPGTRLTVL.

CDR3 amino acids: CASSYSGTGFNYGYTF. The CDR3 DNA reads TGTGCCAGCAGTTACTCAGGGACAGGATTCAACTATGGCTACACCTTC. J is TRBJ1-2 and V is TRBV6-5, with 8 bases that match TRBD1. The CDR3 extends over 16 amino acids. The germline V gene encodes CDR1 MNHEY and CDR2 SVGAGI. V was clipped by 0 bases and J by 2 bases; unmatched bases: 5.